This T cell receptor beta chain was sequenced in a study of blood T cell repertoires in COVID-19. On the study more broadly: The origin of the acute and convalescent COVID-19 samples was the United States, Italy and Spain.

Measured with immunoSEQ multiplex PCR; TCRdb has only the in-frame clones, and not every one. This table holds approximately 120,000 clones, about 88% found once. Trimming removed 5 bases from V and 3 bases from J, with 13 bases in between. The V gene's germline CDR1 is SEHNR and CDR2 FQNEAQ (reference sequence). The CDR3 length is 14 residues. What was sequenced was peripheral blood. This sequence was found in a human donor in a cohort sampled during active COVID-19. The chain joins TRBV7-9 to TRBJ1-1; D is undetermined. DNA of the CDR3: TGTGCCAGCAGCCCGGACTATTCCTACACTGAAGCTTTCTTT. It encodes CASSPDYSYTEAFF.